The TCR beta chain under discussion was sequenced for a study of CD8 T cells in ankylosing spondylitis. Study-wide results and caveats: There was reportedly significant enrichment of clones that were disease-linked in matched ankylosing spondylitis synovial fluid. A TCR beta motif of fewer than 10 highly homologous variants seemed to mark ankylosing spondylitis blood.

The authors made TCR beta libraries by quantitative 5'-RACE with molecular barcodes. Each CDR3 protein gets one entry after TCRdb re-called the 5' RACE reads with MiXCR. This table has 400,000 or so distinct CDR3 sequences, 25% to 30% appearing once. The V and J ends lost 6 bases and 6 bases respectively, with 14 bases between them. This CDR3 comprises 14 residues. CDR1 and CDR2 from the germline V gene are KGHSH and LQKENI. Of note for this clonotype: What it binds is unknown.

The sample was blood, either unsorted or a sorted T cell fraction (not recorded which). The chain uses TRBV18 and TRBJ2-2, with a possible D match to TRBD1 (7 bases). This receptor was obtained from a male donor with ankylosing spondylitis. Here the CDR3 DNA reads TGTGCCAGCTCGGCGGACAGGAGGGCCGGGGAGCTGTTTTTT. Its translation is CASSADRRAGELFF.